The following is a TCR beta chain sequence with its context. As it was prepared, the TCRbeta library received unique molecular identifiers. TCRdb re-analysed the PCR reads in MiXCR, keeping a single row per CDR3 protein. The table has hundreds of thousands of distinct CDR3 sequences, roughly 15% seen once. The CDR3 totals 13 residues. From germline, CDR1 is MNHEY and CDR2 SVGEGT. Trimming removed 6 bases at V and 8 bases at J, with 14 bases between. This record belongs to a study of T-cell reconstitution after alpha-beta-depleted transplantation in children. The chain has TRBV6-2 or TRBV6-3 and TRBJ2-1; perhaps TRBD2 as D (6 bases). The sequence came from a human donor who donated a stem cell graft to a child with acute myeloid leukemia. This material consisted of PBMCs from the stem cell graft donor, taken from the stem cell graft. The DNA for the CDR3 is TGTGCCAGCAGCCCTTGGGACTTGGATGAGCAGTTCTTC. Protein: CASSPWDLDEQFF.